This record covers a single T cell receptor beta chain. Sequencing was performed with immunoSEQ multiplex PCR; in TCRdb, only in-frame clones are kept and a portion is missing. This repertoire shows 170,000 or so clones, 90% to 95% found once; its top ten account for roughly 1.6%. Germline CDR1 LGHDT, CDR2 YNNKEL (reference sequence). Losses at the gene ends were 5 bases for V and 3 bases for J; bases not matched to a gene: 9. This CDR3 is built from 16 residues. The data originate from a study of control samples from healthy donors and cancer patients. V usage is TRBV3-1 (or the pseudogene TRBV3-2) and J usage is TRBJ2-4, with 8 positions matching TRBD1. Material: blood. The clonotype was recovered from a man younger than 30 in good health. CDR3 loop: CASSSHRGKVKNIQYF. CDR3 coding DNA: TGTGCCAGCAGCAGCCACAGGGGGAAAGTCAAAAACATTCAGTACTTC.